Below, 22 T cell receptor beta chains from the same sample are listed, as sequenced in a study of identical twins. TCRdb processed the 5' RACE reads anew with MiXCR; each CDR3 protein has one entry. The sample includes approximately 210,000 distinct CDR3 sequences, 6.5% of them seen just once. The sample was also linked to a second study, of T cells expressing NK-cell markers.

The sample comprised CD8+ T cells sorted from blood. All receptors come from a woman under 30 in good health.

This clonotype was observed a few times. The chain is built from TRBV6-5 and TRBJ1-1, with D tentatively TRBD1 (5 bases). Germline assignment: CDR1 MNHEY and CDR2 SVGAGI. V was cut by 4 bases and J by 6 bases, with 15 bases left in between. The CDR3 contains 14 residues. As DNA, the CDR3 is TGTGCCAGCAGTTCTACGCCGGACATCCCTGAAGCTTTCTTT. Amino acid sequence: CASSSTPDIPEAFF.

In this sample, this clonotype turned up a few times. The chain links TRBV5-5 to TRBJ1-2; D unresolved. The germline V and J ends were trimmed by 3 bases and 8 bases, with 23 bases remaining between them. This CDR3 has 16 residues. Germline CDR1 reads SGHKS; CDR2 reads YYEKEE (reference sequence). The CDR3 loop reads CASSWFPPNSRAGYTF. CDR3 coding DNA: TGTGCCAGCAGCTGGTTCCCCCCGAACTCACGGGCCGGCTACACCTTC.

This clonotype occurred a few times. This chain joins TRBV30 and TRBJ2-7; the D is unclear. The germline V gene has CDR1 GTSNPN and CDR2 SVGIG (reference sequence). Trimming removed 1 base from V and 3 bases from J, with 13 bases in between. This CDR3 has 14 residues. The DNA for the CDR3 is TGTGCCTGGAGTGACGGCGTGAGGAACTACGAGCAGTACTTC. Protein: CAWSDGVRNYEQYF. Together with reference TRBV30 and TRBJ2-7, the CDR3 gives the full variable domain: SQTIHQWPATLVQPVGSPLSLECTVEGTSNPNLYWYRQAAGRGLQLLFYSVGIGQISSEVPQNLSASRPQDRQFILSSKKLLLSDSGFYLCAWSDGVRNYEQYFGPGTRLTVT.

This clonotype has ten or more counts. The rearrangement joins TRBV5-1 to TRBJ1-1, with D possibly TRBD1 on 6 matching bases. V was cut by 2 bases and J by 5 bases, with 10 bases left in between. The CDR3 spans 13 residues. Looked up from germline, CDR1 is SGHRS and CDR2 is YFSETQ. The CDR3 reads CASSFGGATEAFF. The CDR3 nucleotides are TGCGCCAGCAGCTTCGGGGGGGCGACTGAAGCTTTCTTT.

This clonotype was observed many times. This chain joins TRBV24-1 and TRBJ2-1; 7 nucleotides align to TRBD2. Germline V gene sequence: CDR1 KGHDR, CDR2 SFDVKD. The CDR3 runs to 11 residues. With V trimmed by 10 bases and J by 5 bases, 1 base remained unmatched. In DNA form, the CDR3 reads TGTGCCACGGGAGGGGACAATGAGCAGTTCTTC. It yields the protein CATGGDNEQFF.

This clonotype was detected a few times. The gene calls are TRBV19 and TRBJ2-1; a possible D gene is TRBD1 (6 bases). The CDR3 contains 16 residues. The V gene lost 5 bases and the J gene lost 8 bases, with 22 bases spanning the gap. Germline-derived CDR1 and CDR2 are LNHDA and SQIVND (reference sequence). The CDR3, as DNA: TGTGCCAGTAGTCGCTCGCGAGGACAGAGGTTCGATGAGCAGTTCTTC. This gives the protein CASSRSRGQRFDEQFF.

The rearrangement joins TRBV5-6 to TRBJ1-2; TRBD1 matches at 8 bases. There are 14 residues in the CDR3. With 2 bases clipped from V and 2 bases from J, the junction kept 2 bases outside the gene matches. Germline values: CDR1 SGHDT, CDR2 YYEEEE. The CDR3 loop reads CASSFGQGNYGYTF. Written as DNA, the CDR3 is TGTGCCAGCAGCTTCGGACAGGGCAACTATGGCTACACCTTC.

Notes on this clonotype: A read error is possible here, since a much larger clone lies one base away. The rearrangement uses TRBV7-9 and TRBJ1-1; no reliable D call. Per the germline V gene, CDR1 is SEHNR and CDR2 is FQNEAQ (reference sequence). CDR3 length: 15 residues. This CDR3 reads CASSLGPSTSTEALF. CDR3 in DNA: TGTGCCAGCAGCTTAGGACCAAGTACTAGCACTGAAGCTCTCTTT.

This clonotype has a count of ten or more. The chain links TRBV4-3 to TRBJ2-3; D is ambiguous. Germline V lookup: CDR1 LGHNA, CDR2 YSLEER. Trimming cost V 1 base and J 5 bases, with 7 bases left between them. The CDR3 loop spans 13 amino acids. The CDR3 loop reads CASSQGQLDTQYF. For the CDR3, the DNA is TGCGCCAGCAGCCAAGGTCAACTAGATACGCAGTATTTT.

This clonotype was counted a few times. The chain uses TRBV20-1 and TRBJ1-4; D unclear. The CDR3 has 13 amino acids. The germline V gene has CDR1 DFQATT and CDR2 SNEGSKA (reference sequence). The V end lost 6 bases, the J end lost 8 bases, and 16 bases lay between the germline ends. The CDR3 protein is CSATDPPREKLFF. The DNA of the CDR3 is TGCAGTGCAACCGACCCCCCGCGGGAAAAACTGTTTTTT.

This clonotype has only a few counts. The chain is built from TRBV6-1 and TRBJ1-1; the D is unclear. The CDR3 spans 13 residues. V dropped 3 bases and J dropped 1 base, with 6 bases sitting between them. Per the germline V gene, CDR1 is MNHNS and CDR2 is SASEGT. This CDR3 reads CASSDPRNTEAFF. As DNA, the CDR3 is TGTGCCAGCAGTGACCCGCGGAACACTGAAGCTTTCTTT.

This clonotype was seen at least ten times. V usage is TRBV9 and J usage is TRBJ2-3; D perhaps matches TRBD2 (5 bases). Germline V gene lookup returns CDR1 SGDLS and CDR2 YYNGEE. With 0 bases removed from V and 2 bases from J, the gap between germline ends came to 13 bases. The CDR3 is 16 residues long. CDR3 residues: CASSVETTLPTDTQYF. The CDR3 bases are TGTGCCAGCAGCGTAGAGACTACTCTTCCCACAGATACGCAGTATTTT.

The CDR3 reads CSARVVLADVLNEQFF. The CDR3 DNA is TGCAGTGCTAGAGTAGTATTAGCGGACGTCTTAAATGAGCAGTTCTTC. The genes are TRBV20-1 and TRBJ2-1, with a tentative D call TRBD2 (6 bases). The CDR3 runs 16 residues. V dropped 1 base and J dropped 7 bases, with 20 bases sitting between them. The germline V gene encodes CDR1 DFQATT and CDR2 SNEGSKA (reference sequence).

The chain has TRBV4-1 and TRBJ1-1, with a weak D call TRBD1 (5 bases). Germline CDR1 reads MGHRA; CDR2 reads YSYEKL. V lost 8 bases and J 1 base, leaving 11 bases between the germline ends. The CDR3 has 13 amino acids. The DNA of the CDR3 is TGCGCCAGCTGTCCGGACACGAACACTGAAGCTTTCTTT. Translating it yields CASCPDTNTEAFF.

J is TRBJ2-5 and V is TRBV7-9, with TRBD1 matching 8 bases. CDR3 size: 14 residues. Germline-derived CDR1 and CDR2 are SEHNR and FQNEAQ (reference sequence). After removal of 4 bases from V and 5 bases from J, the junction contained 6 bases not matched to a gene. The DNA for the CDR3 is TGTGCCAGCAGCTCTCCCCGGGACAGGGAGACCCAGTACTTC. Translation gives CASSSPRDRETQYF.

The chain combines TRBV5-5 with TRBJ1-1, with D possibly matching TRBD1 (5 bases). The germline V gene has CDR1 SGHKS and CDR2 YYEKEE (reference sequence). Trimming shortened V by 4 bases and J by 5 bases, and 12 bases separated the two germline ends. The CDR3 sequence is 13 residues long. CDR3 in amino acids: CASSRGAPTEAFF. The CDR3 nucleotides read TGTGCCAGCAGCCGCGGGGCGCCGACTGAAGCTTTCTTT. Looking up the rest from reference TRBV5-5 and TRBJ1-1 gives the full variable domain: DAGVTQSPTHLIKTRGQQVTLRCSPISGHKSVSWYQQVLGQGPQFIFQYYEKEERGRGNFPDRFSARQFPNYSSELNVNALLLGDSALYLCASSRGAPTEAFFGQGTRLTVV.

The chain employs TRBV12-5 and TRBJ2-7, with TRBD2 identical over 12 bases. Germline V lookup: CDR1 LGHNT, CDR2 FRNRAP. There are 16 residues in the CDR3. Losses at the gene ends were 3 bases for V and 5 bases for J; bases not matched to a gene: 8. This CDR3 reads CASGFRLAGEEDEQYF. The CDR3 DNA follows: TGTGCTAGTGGTTTTCGACTAGCGGGAGAAGAGGACGAGCAGTACTTC.

The V gene is TRBV30, the J gene TRBJ2-7; 7 bases are a match to TRBD1. With V trimmed by 5 bases and J by 2 bases, 3 bases remained unmatched. CDR3 size: 12 residues. The germline V gene encodes CDR1 GTSNPN and CDR2 SVGIG (reference sequence). The CDR3 protein is CAWGQDTYEQYF. CDR3 sequence (DNA): TGTGCCTGGGGACAGGACACCTACGAGCAGTACTTC.

With respect to this clonotype: A far larger clone is only one base removed, so a read error is likely. Here the CDR3 reads CASSPVGEQYF. CDR3 nucleotide sequence: TGTGCCAGCAGTCCAGTGGGCGAGCAGTACTTC. The chain carries TRBV12-3 or TRBV12-4 and TRBJ2-7; D remains ambiguous. CDR3 size: 11 residues. Trimming removed 5 bases from V and 6 bases from J, with 8 bases in between.

Here the CDR3 reads CASSTYKDSYNEQFF. For the CDR3, the DNA is TGCGCCAGCAGCACCTACAAGGACAGTTACAATGAGCAGTTCTTC. The chain employs TRBV5-1 and TRBJ2-1; TRBD1 is a possible D gene (6 bases). In germline, CDR1 is SGHRS, CDR2 YFSETQ. Trimming left V 4 bases short and J 4 bases short, with 15 bases between. The CDR3 has 15 residues.

This clonotype has just a few counts. The chain recombines TRBV11-2 with TRBJ2-7; 12 positions match TRBD2. V lost 5 bases to trimming and J lost 3 bases; unmatched junction nucleotides: 14. Germline assignment: CDR1 SGHAT and CDR2 FQNNGV. The CDR3 is 18 residues long. The CDR3 spells CASSQGGASGRELYEQYF. The DNA for the CDR3 is TGTGCCAGCAGCCAGGGTGGGGCTAGCGGGAGGGAGCTCTACGAGCAGTACTTC. Based on the CDR3 plus reference TRBV11-2 and TRBJ2-7, the full variable domain is EAGVAQSPRYKIIEKRQSVAFWCNPISGHATLYWYQQILGQGPKLLIQFQNNGVVDDSQLPKDRFSAERLKGVDSTLKIQPAKLEDSAVYLCASSQGGASGRELYEQYFGPGTRLTVT.

This clonotype has more than one count but fewer than ten. The chain recombines TRBV10-1 with TRBJ2-1; 12 nucleotides line up with TRBD1. The V segment lost 4 bases and the J segment 2 bases; nucleotides outside the gene matches: 3. This CDR3 region has 16 residues. Germline CDR1 WNHNN, CDR2 SYGVQD (reference sequence). The CDR3 nucleotides are TGCGCCAGCAGTGCCGGGACAGGGGGCGCCTACAATGAGCAGTTCTTC. Translating gives CASSAGTGGAYNEQFF.